Sequencing of this T cell receptor beta chain was carried out in a study of CD8 T cells in Susac syndrome. Study results and limitations: The study's TCR sequencing and HLA analysis drew on a certain number of individuals. That number was acknowledged as relatively small.

As concerns this clonotype: The antigen is not known.

TCR beta sequences were obtained from blood CD8+ and CD4+ T cells. Negative isolation yielded the CD8+ and CD4+ T cells, while FACS enriched the TEMRA cells. The RNA input was about 0.45 to 1 ug, and it was reverse transcribed with random hexamers. Amplification of TCR beta CDR3 spanned 54 Vbeta and 13 Jbeta via immunoSEQ multiplex PCR. In TCRdb, the immunoSEQ multiplex PCR reads were re-called with MiXCR into one record per CDR3 protein. The table records around 270,000 distinct CDR3 sequences, almost 85% of them present only once. The TCR was taken from a human donor with multiple sclerosis. The sequenced sample consisted of CD8+ T cells from PBMCs.

The chain's CDR3 is CASSILTGVNTEAFF. The DNA for the CDR3 is TGTGCCAGCAGCATTCTTACAGGGGTGAACACTGAAGCTTTCTTT. The chain is built from TRBV11-2 and TRBJ1-1, with TRBD1 matching over 7 bases. The CDR3 is made up of 15 amino acids. The germline gives CDR1 SGHAT, CDR2 FQNNGV. V gave up 5 bases and J gave up 0 bases; unmatched junction bases: 6.